Below are 11 T cell receptor beta chains sequenced from a single sample in a study of T cell responses to AZD1222 COVID-19 vaccine. Sequenced by immunoSEQ multiplex PCR; TCRdb stores in-frame clones only, minus some. Among approximately 160,000 clones, about 91% were seen once, and the ten largest hold 3% to 4%. The material was peripheral blood, obtained on day 0 of MenACWY control vaccination. The receptors derive from an adult in good health.

Only a few counts were recorded for this clone. V usage is TRBV5-1 and J usage is TRBJ2-7, with TRBD1 matching 9 bases. V dropped 5 bases and J dropped 6; count of bases not matched to a gene: 9. Germline assignment: CDR1 SGHRS and CDR2 YFSETQ. The CDR3 contains 14 residues. The CDR3 is CASRPGTGSGEQYF. DNA of the CDR3: TGCGCCAGCAGGCCCGGGACAGGGTCCGGCGAGCAGTACTTC.

This clone has a single count. The chain is built from TRBV2 and TRBJ2-7, with D tentatively TRBD1 (6 bases). The germline V and J ends were trimmed by 2 bases and 3 bases, with 11 bases remaining between them. This CDR3 has 14 amino acids. Per germline, CDR1 SNHLY and CDR2 FYNNEI. The CDR3 DNA reads as TGTGCCAGCAGTGAACAGGGGATTCACTACGAGCAGTACTTC. Translating gives CASSEQGIHYEQYF.

This clone turned up a few times. The CDR3 DNA sequence: TGTGCCAGCAGCTTGGGTGTGAGCTCCTACGAGCAGTACTTC. This translates into CASSLGVSSYEQYF. V and J are TRBV5-6 and TRBJ2-7; D is unresolved. The germline V gene has CDR1 SGHDT and CDR2 YYEEEE. With 0 bases removed from V and 0 bases from J, the gap between germline ends came to 7 bases. The CDR3 spans 14 residues.

V gene TRBV19 combines with J gene TRBJ1-2; D is unclear. The CDR3 runs to 14 residues. Trimming shortened V by 1 base and J by 4 bases, and 10 bases separated the two germline ends. Germline V gives CDR1 LNHDA, CDR2 SQIVND (reference sequence). CDR3 amino acids: CASSIGQYVYGYTF. CDR3 nucleotide sequence: TGTGCCAGTAGTATAGGCCAGTACGTCTATGGCTACACCTTC.

V gene TRBV4-3 combines with J gene TRBJ1-3; 7 bases align to TRBD1. The V segment lost 4 bases and the J segment 0 bases; nucleotides outside the gene matches: 3. There are 15 residues in the CDR3. Germline V gene lookup returns CDR1 LGHNA and CDR2 YSLEER. The CDR3, as DNA: TGCGCCAGCAGCCCGTCAGGGGGCTCTGGAAACACCATATATTTT. Translation: CASSPSGGSGNTIYF.

The chain is built from TRBV3-1 (or the pseudogene TRBV3-2) and TRBJ2-1; TRBD2 aligns across 11 bases. The junction had 10 bases not matched to a gene; V was cut back by 6 bases and J by 9 bases. The CDR3 contains 15 residues. CDR1 and CDR2 (germline): LGHDT, YNNKEL (reference sequence). The CDR3 spells CASSLLAGGHSEQFF. The CDR3 region has the DNA TGTGCCAGCAGTCTCTTAGCGGGGGGGCACAGTGAGCAGTTCTTC.

The chain has TRBV11-2 and TRBJ2-2; the D is unclear. The length of the CDR3 is 14 residues. In germline, CDR1 is SGHAT, CDR2 FQNNGV. V was trimmed by 1 base and J by 4 bases, leaving 7 bases between them. The CDR3 here is CASSLALPTGELFF. CDR3 nucleotides: TGTGCCAGCAGCTTAGCACTTCCCACCGGGGAGCTGTTTTTT.

The chain has TRBV6-5 and TRBJ2-1; D is perhaps TRBD1 (6 bases). The CDR3 spans 13 residues. The V gene lost 6 bases and the J gene lost 7 bases, with 13 bases spanning the gap. The germline CDR1 and CDR2 sequences are MNHEY and SVGAGI. This CDR3 reads CASRGTGRNEQFF. DNA for the CDR3: TGTGCCAGCAGGGGTACAGGGCGGAATGAGCAGTTCTTC.

The J gene is TRBJ1-1, the V gene TRBV6-2 or TRBV6-3; no reliable D call. CDR1 and CDR2 (germline): MNHEY, SVGEGT. CDR3 length: 15 residues. Trimming removed 2 bases at V and 0 bases at J, with 10 bases between. CDR3 nucleotides: TGTGCCAGCAGTTACAGGCAGGCTATGAACACTGAAGCTTTCTTT. This translates into CASSYRQAMNTEAFF.

The CDR3 DNA reads as TGTGCCAGCAGCCCTCCCCCAAGGGCCCGGCCCCACACAGATACGCAGTATTTT. Translated, it gives CASSPPPRARPHTDTQYF. V usage is TRBV7-9 and J usage is TRBJ2-3, with D unresolved. Germline V gene data show CDR1 as SEHNR and CDR2 as FQNEAQ (reference sequence). This CDR3 is built from 18 residues. The V end lost 5 bases, the J end lost 2 bases, and 23 bases lay between the germline ends.

The chain employs TRBV5-4 and TRBJ2-7, with D perhaps matching TRBD1 or TRBD2 (5 bases each). The CDR3 runs 14 residues. Trimming shortened V by 4 bases and J by 2 bases, and 13 bases separated the two germline ends. Per germline, CDR1 SGHNT and CDR2 YYREEE (reference sequence). CDR3 residues: CASSAGTGPYEQYF. CDR3 coding DNA: TGTGCCAGCAGCGCCGGGACGGGACCCTACGAGCAGTACTTC.